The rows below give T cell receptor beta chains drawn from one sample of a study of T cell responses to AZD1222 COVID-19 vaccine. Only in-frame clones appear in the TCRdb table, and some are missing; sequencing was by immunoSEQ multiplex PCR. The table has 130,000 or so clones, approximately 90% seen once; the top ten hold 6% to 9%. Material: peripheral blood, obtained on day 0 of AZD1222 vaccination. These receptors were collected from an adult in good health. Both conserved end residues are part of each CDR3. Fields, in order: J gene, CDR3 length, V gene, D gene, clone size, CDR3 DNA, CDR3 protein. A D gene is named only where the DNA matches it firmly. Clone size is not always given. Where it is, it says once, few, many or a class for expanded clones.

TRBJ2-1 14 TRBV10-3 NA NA TGTGCCTCCGGGGGCGGGGCTTCCTACAATGAGCAGTTCTTC CASGGGASYNEQFF
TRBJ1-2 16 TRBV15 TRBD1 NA TGTGCCACCAGCAGAGAATTGGGACAGCTGAACTATGGCTACACCTTC CATSRELGQLNYGYTF
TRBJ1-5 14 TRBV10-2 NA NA TGCGCCACCCATCCGCAGGGTGGAGGTCAGCCCCAGCATTTT CATHPQGGGQPQHF
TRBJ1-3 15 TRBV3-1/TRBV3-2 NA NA TGTGCCAGCAGCCAAGGCGCATTAGATGGAAACACCATATATTTT CASSQGALDGNTIYF
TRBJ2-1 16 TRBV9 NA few TGTGCCAGCAGCTCTTCGTCCCTTCAGGGGTACAATGAGCAGTTCTTC CASSSSSLQGYNEQFF
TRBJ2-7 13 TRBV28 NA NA TGTGCCAGCGGAAAAGGACAGCCAAAAGAGCAGTACTTC CASGKGQPKEQYF
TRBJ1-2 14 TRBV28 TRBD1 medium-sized TGTGCCAGCAGCCCCTCAGGGGGCGCTTTTGGCTACACCTTC CASSPSGGAFGYTF
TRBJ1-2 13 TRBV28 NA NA TGTGCCAGCAGTTTGGGTGCTAACTATGGCTACACCTTC CASSLGANYGYTF
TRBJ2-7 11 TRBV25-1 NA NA TGTGCCAGCAGTGAATTTTACGAGCAGTACTTC CASSEFYEQYF
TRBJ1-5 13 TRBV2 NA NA TGTGCCAGCAGTCCCGAGGGCTATCAGCCCCAGCATTTT CASSPEGYQPQHF
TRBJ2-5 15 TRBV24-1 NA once TGTGCCACCAGTGACCAGGGCGGGGGCGCGGGGACCCAGTACTTC CATSDQGGGAGTQYF
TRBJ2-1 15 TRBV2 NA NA TGTGCCAGCAGTGAAGTCAGGGTTCGGTCCAATGAGCAGTTCTTC CASSEVRVRSNEQFF
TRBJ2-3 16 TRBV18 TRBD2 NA TGTGCCAGCTCACCACTGTCTAGCGGGAGTCAAGATACGCAGTATTTT CASSPLSSGSQDTQYF
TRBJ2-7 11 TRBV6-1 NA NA TGTGCCAGCAGTGCAGCTTACGAGCAGTACTTC CASSAAYEQYF
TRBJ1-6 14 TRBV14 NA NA TGTGCCAGCAGCCAAGATATCGGGAATTCACCCCTCCACTTT CASSQDIGNSPLHF
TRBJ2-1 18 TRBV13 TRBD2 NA TGTGCCAGCAGCTTACAAGCCCCCCTAGCGGGATCATTCAATGAGCAGTTCTTC CASSLQAPLAGSFNEQFF
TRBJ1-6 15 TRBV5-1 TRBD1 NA TGCGCCAGCAGCTTGTCGGGACAGGAAAATTCACCCCTCCACTTT CASSLSGQENSPLHF
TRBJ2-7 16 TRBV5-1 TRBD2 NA TGCGCCAGCAGGGCCGGGACTAGCGGTTTACCCTACGAGCAGTACTTC CASRAGTSGLPYEQYF
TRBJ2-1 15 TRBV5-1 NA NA TGCGCCAGCAGCTTGGATGGGGGCTCCTACAATGAGCAGTTCTTC CASSLDGGSYNEQFF
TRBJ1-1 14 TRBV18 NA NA TGTACCAGCTCACTCTCCAAGCTGAGGGGAGAAGCTTTCTTT CTSSLSKLRGEAFF
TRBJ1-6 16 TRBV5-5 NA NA TGTGCCAGCAGCTTGGGCCCGAGCTCCTATAATTCACCCCTCCACTTT CASSLGPSSYNSPLHF
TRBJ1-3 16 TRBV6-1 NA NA TGTGCCAGCAGTGATGTGACAGCCCCGACCCGAAACACCATATATTTT CASSDVTAPTRNTIYF
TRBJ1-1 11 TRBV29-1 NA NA TGCAGCGTTGAAGTGAACACTGAAGCTTTCTTT CSVEVNTEAFF
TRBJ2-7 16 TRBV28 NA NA TGTGCCAGCAGTTTATTGGCAGGGGCGAGCTCCTACGAGCAGTACTTC CASSLLAGASSYEQYF
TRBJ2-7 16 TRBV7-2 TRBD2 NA TGTGCCAGCAGCTTAGCGACTAGCGGGGGGTATAACGAGCAGTACTTC CASSLATSGGYNEQYF
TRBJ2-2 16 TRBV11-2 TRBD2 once TGTGCCAGCAGCTTCGGGCTAGCGGTGAACACCGGGGAGCTGTTTTTT CASSFGLAVNTGELFF
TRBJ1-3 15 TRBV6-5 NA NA TGTGCCAGCAGTTGGGAACCGGGACGCCGCGACACCATATATTTT CASSWEPGRRDTIYF
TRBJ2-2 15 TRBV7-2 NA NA TGTGCCAGCAGCCCCTTAGAGCAGGGGCACGGGGAGCTGTTTTTT CASSPLEQGHGELFF
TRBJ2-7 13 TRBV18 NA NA TGTGCCAGCTCACCCGGGACATGGGGCGAGCAGTACTTC CASSPGTWGEQYF
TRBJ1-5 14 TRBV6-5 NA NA TGTGCCACCACTTTACAGGATAGCAATCAGCCCCAGCATTTT CATTLQDSNQPQHF
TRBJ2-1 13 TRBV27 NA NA TGTGCCAGCAGTTTGACAGACCGCAATGAGCAGTTCTTC CASSLTDRNEQFF
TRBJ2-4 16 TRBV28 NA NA TGTGCCAGCAGTCCTCACGTGTCCTTAGCCAAAAACATTCAGTACTTC CASSPHVSLAKNIQYF
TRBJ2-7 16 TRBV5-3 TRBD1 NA TGTGCCAGAAGCACCATATGGACAGGGGGCCTATACGAGCAGTACTTC CARSTIWTGGLYEQYF
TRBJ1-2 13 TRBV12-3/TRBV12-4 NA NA TGTGCCAGCAGTTTCGGAGTTAACTATGGCTACACCTTC CASSFGVNYGYTF
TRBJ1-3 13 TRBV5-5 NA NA TGTGCCAGCAGCTTGGCAAGCAGAAACACCATATATTTT CASSLASRNTIYF
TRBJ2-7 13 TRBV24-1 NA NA TGTGCCACCAGTGGGGGACACCTTCAGGAGCAGTACTTC CATSGGHLQEQYF
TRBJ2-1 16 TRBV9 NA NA TGTGCCAGCAGCGTAGCCCCTGGCGGCCGTTACAATGAGCAGTTCTTC CASSVAPGGRYNEQFF
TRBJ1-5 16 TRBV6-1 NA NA TGTGCCAGCAGTCAAGGGACACCTAATAGCAATCAGCCCCAGCATTTT CASSQGTPNSNQPQHF
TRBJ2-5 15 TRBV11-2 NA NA TGTGCCAGCAGCTTAGCGCTAGCGCTTCAAGAGACCCAGTACTTC CASSLALALQETQYF
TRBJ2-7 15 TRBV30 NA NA TGTGCCTGGAGTGTAAAGGGGCAGGGGATAAATGAGCAGTACTTC CAWSVKGQGINEQYF
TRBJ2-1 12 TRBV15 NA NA TGTGCCACCAGCAGAGATTGGAATGAGCAGTTCTTC CATSRDWNEQFF
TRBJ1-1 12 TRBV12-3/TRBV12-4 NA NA TGTGCCAGCAGTCAGGGTTACACTGAAGCTTTCTTT CASSQGYTEAFF
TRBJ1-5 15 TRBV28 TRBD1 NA TGTGCCAGCAGTAGACAGACAGGGGGGATTCAGCCCCAGCATTTT CASSRQTGGIQPQHF
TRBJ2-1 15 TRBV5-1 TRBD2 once TGCGCCAGCAGCTTGGGGGCCGGGACTAGCGGTGAGCAGTTCTTC CASSLGAGTSGEQFF
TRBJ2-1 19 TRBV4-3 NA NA TGCGCCAGCAGCCAAGCTACCTCCTCCCGGGACTGGGTCTACAATGAGCAGTTCTTC CASSQATSSRDWVYNEQFF
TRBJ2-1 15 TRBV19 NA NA TGTGCCAGTAATAAAGCTGGGGACCCCTACAATGAGCAGTTCTTC CASNKAGDPYNEQFF
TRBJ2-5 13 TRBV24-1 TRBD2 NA TGTGCCACCAGTGATTGGGGGGGAGAGACCCAGTACTTC CATSDWGGETQYF
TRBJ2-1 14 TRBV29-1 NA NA TGCAGCGTTGATCTGGGACCAGCCTCCAATGAGCAGTTCTTC CSVDLGPASNEQFF
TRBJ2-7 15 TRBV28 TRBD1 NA TGTGCCAGCAGTTTATACGGACAGGGGATGAACGAGCAGTACTTC CASSLYGQGMNEQYF
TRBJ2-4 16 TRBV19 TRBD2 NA TGTGCCAGTAGCCTTCCGGGGGGAGCTGTGGGAAACATTCAGTACTTC CASSLPGGAVGNIQYF
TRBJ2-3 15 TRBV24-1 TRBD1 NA TGTGCCACCAGCCATTCCGGGACAGGGTTAGATACGCAGTATTTT CATSHSGTGLDTQYF
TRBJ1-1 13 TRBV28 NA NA TGTGCCACCACCTATGGCAAGAACACTGAAGCTTTCTTT CATTYGKNTEAFF
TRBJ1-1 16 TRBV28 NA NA TGTGCCAGCAGTTTAGAAGCAGGGCATATGAACACTGAAGCTTTCTTT CASSLEAGHMNTEAFF
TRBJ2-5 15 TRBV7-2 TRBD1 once TGTGCCAGCAGCTTGGGACAGATTTACCAAGAGACCCAGTACTTC CASSLGQIYQETQYF
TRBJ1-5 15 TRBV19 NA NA TGTGCCAGTAGTATAGGGCAGGGAGGCTCCCAGCCCCAGCATTTT CASSIGQGGSQPQHF
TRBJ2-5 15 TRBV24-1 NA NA TGTGCCACCAGTGATTTGTCGGGGTGGGAAGAGACCCAGTACTTC CATSDLSGWEETQYF
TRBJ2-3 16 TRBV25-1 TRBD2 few TGTGCCAGCAGTGGATTAGCGGGAGGGCGGACAGATACGCAGTATTTT CASSGLAGGRTDTQYF
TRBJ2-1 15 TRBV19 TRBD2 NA TGTGCCAGTAGTATGGGAGGGAGTTCCTACAATGAGCAGTTCTTC CASSMGGSSYNEQFF
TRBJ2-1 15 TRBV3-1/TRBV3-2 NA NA TGTGCCAGCAGCCAGGTACTAGCTACCTTCAATGAGCAGTTCTTC CASSQVLATFNEQFF